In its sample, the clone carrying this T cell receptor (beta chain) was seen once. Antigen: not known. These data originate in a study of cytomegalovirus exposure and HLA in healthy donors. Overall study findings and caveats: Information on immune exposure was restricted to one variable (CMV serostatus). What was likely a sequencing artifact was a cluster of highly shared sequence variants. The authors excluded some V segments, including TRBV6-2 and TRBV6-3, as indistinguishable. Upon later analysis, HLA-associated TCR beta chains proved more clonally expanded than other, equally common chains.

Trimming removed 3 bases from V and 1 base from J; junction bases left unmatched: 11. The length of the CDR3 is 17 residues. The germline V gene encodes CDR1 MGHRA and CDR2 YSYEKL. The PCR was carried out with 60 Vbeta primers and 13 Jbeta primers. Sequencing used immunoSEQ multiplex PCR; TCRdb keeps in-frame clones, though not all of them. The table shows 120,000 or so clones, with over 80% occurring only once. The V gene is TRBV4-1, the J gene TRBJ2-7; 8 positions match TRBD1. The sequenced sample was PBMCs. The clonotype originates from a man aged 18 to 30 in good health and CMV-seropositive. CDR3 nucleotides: TGCGCCAGCAGCCAGGAGACAGGGGTTGAAGGGTCCTACGAGCAGTACTTC. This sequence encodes CASSQETGVEGSYEQYF.